The clone carrying this T cell receptor (beta chain) was detected many times. The data are from a study of blood T cell repertoires in COVID-19. Looking at the study overall: Acute and convalescent COVID-19 samples came from the United States, Italy and Spain. Sources were T cells, B-cell-depleted T cells, or PBMCs; the material itself was cDNA or gDNA.

Seattle enrolled patients during active infection and tracked them longitudinally. V shed 3 bases, J shed 5 bases, and the junction held 6 bases outside the gene matches. There are 14 residues in the CDR3. Germline CDR1 and CDR2: SGHKS and YYEKEE (reference sequence). In the original analysis: Amplifying reference gene primers gave estimates of nucleated cell counts. Repertoires were generated with immunoSEQ multiplex PCR, while TCRdb's copy carries only in-frame clones and drops some. V, J and clone size are those of that table, while D and trimming were read from the DNA. The sample includes 250,000 to 350,000 clones, 70% to 85% seen only once; the top ten take around 1.6%.

The chain is built from TRBV5-5 and TRBJ2-7; 9 bases are a match to TRBD1. The origin of this receptor is a human donor with COVID-19, enrolled during active disease. The donor label of this sample is uncertain. The specimen was peripheral blood. The DNA for the CDR3 is TGTGCCAGCAGCTCGACAGGGGGATTCGACGAGCAGTACTTC. It yields the protein CASSSTGGFDEQYF. Variable domain in full (rest from reference TRBV5-5 and TRBJ2-7): DAGVTQSPTHLIKTRGQQVTLRCSPISGHKSVSWYQQVLGQGPQFIFQYYEKEERGRGNFPDRFSARQFPNYSSELNVNALLLGDSALYLCASSSTGGFDEQYFGPGTRLTVT.